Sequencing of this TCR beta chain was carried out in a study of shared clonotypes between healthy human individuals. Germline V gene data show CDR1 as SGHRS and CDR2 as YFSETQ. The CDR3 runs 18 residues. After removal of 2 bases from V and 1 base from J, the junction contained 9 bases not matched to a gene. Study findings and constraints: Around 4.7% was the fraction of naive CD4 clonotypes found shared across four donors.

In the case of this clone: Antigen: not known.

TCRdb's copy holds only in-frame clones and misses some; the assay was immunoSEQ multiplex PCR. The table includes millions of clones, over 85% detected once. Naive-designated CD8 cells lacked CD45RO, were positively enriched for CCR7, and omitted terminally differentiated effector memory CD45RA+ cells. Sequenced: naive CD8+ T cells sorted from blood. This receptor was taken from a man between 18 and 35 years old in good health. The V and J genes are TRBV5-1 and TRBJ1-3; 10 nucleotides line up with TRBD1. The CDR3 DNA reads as TGCGCCAGCAGCTTCGACAGGGGGCCATCGTCGTCTGGAAACACCATATATTTT. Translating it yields CASSFDRGPSSSGNTIYF.